The T cell receptor (beta chain) under discussion was sequenced for a study of circulating and synovial CD4+ cells in juvenile arthritis. General observations from the study: Vbeta family usage analysis did not detect the pathogenic-like versus bulk difference. These repertoires were less diverse than bulk blood CD4 repertoires.

After removal of 4 bases from V and 0 bases from J, the junction contained 9 bases not matched to a gene. This CDR3 is built from 17 residues. CDR1 and CDR2 (germline): KGHSH, LQKENI. TCRdb's copy holds only in-frame clones and misses some; the assay was immunoSEQ multiplex PCR. Of 39,000 or so clones in the sample, approximately 94% are singletons; the top ten hold around 0.67%. The table lists this clone with a count of one. Its antigen is unidentified. The sample taken for sequencing was CD4+ T cells from blood. The chain couples TRBV18 to TRBJ2-3; 8 bases are shared with TRBD2. This TCR was sampled from a human donor with juvenile idiopathic arthritis. The CDR3 loop reads CASSLFLAGTSTDTQYF. CDR3 DNA sequence: TGTGCCAGCTCACTTTTCTTAGCGGGAACTAGCACAGATACGCAGTATTTT.